A selection of T cell receptor beta chains follows, all from one sample in a study of STAT5B mutations in CD4+ large granular lymphocyte leukemia. Some clones are missing from TCRdb's copy, which holds only in-frame ones; the method was immunoSEQ multiplex PCR. Among tens of thousands of clones, approximately 88% were seen once, and the ten largest hold approximately 0.33%. The material sequenced was CD4+ T cells from blood buffy coats. These receptors originate from a human donor in good health. The CDR3 runs from the conserved cysteine through the conserved F or W. The D gene is left open where the match is weak. Rows may omit the clone size; those that give it use once, few, many or a size class.

clone_size: few; d_call: TRBD1; v_call: TRBV19; j_call: TRBJ1-2; cdr3_aa: CASSSGGQGVYGYTF
clone_size: -; d_call: -; v_call: TRBV30; j_call: TRBJ1-2; cdr3_aa: CAWSLLGYGYTF
clone_size: -; d_call: -; v_call: TRBV18; j_call: TRBJ1-5; cdr3_aa: CASSRGASNQPQHF
clone_size: -; d_call: -; v_call: TRBV19; j_call: TRBJ1-4; cdr3_aa: CASSIRVTNEKLFF
clone_size: once; d_call: TRBD2; v_call: TRBV4-2; j_call: TRBJ2-7; cdr3_aa: CASSPTSEAYYEQYF
clone_size: -; d_call: -; v_call: TRBV7-2; j_call: TRBJ2-3; cdr3_aa: CASSLAARMQDTQYF
clone_size: once; d_call: TRBD2; v_call: TRBV6-1; j_call: TRBJ2-1; cdr3_aa: CASLSGGAYNEQFF
clone_size: -; d_call: TRBD2; v_call: TRBV5-4; j_call: TRBJ2-3; cdr3_aa: CASSPLLAGGTDTQYF
clone_size: few; d_call: -; v_call: TRBV5-1; j_call: TRBJ2-1; cdr3_aa: CASSSWKEQFF
clone_size: -; d_call: -; v_call: TRBV6-1; j_call: TRBJ2-7; cdr3_aa: CASSERPGLSYEQYF
clone_size: -; d_call: -; v_call: TRBV19; j_call: TRBJ1-5; cdr3_aa: CASNQRFSDQPQHF
clone_size: -; d_call: TRBD1; v_call: TRBV5-4; j_call: TRBJ1-1; cdr3_aa: CASSPNLLNRGANTEAFF
clone_size: -; d_call: TRBD1; v_call: TRBV2; j_call: TRBJ2-1; cdr3_aa: CASRNRGIYNEQFF
clone_size: -; d_call: -; v_call: TRBV30; j_call: TRBJ1-2; cdr3_aa: CAWERGWGYTF
clone_size: -; d_call: TRBD1; v_call: TRBV9; j_call: TRBJ2-1; cdr3_aa: CASSANRDRGFNEQFF
clone_size: -; d_call: -; v_call: TRBV6-5; j_call: TRBJ1-2; cdr3_aa: CPGRVPRSIYGYTF
clone_size: -; d_call: -; v_call: TRBV14; j_call: TRBJ1-6; cdr3_aa: CASSQDISGSPLHF
clone_size: -; d_call: TRBD1; v_call: TRBV5-4; j_call: TRBJ1-1; cdr3_aa: CASSLTGVNTEAFF
clone_size: -; d_call: TRBD2; v_call: TRBV6-4; j_call: TRBJ2-3; cdr3_aa: CASSDSPAGGRDTQYF
clone_size: -; d_call: TRBD2; v_call: TRBV5-4; j_call: TRBJ2-1; cdr3_aa: CASSWGLAAYNEQFF
clone_size: once; d_call: -; v_call: TRBV30; j_call: TRBJ2-5; cdr3_aa: CAWSAAVQETQYF
clone_size: -; d_call: TRBD1; v_call: TRBV9; j_call: TRBJ1-2; cdr3_aa: CASRAGGTGDGYGYTF
clone_size: -; d_call: -; v_call: TRBV2; j_call: TRBJ1-1; cdr3_aa: CASSDLKANTFF
clone_size: -; d_call: TRBD1; v_call: TRBV29-1; j_call: TRBJ1-1; cdr3_aa: CSVGLDRGTEAFF
clone_size: -; d_call: TRBD2; v_call: TRBV7-9; j_call: TRBJ2-1; cdr3_aa: CASSFPGGAAYNEQFF
clone_size: -; d_call: -; v_call: TRBV6-5; j_call: TRBJ1-5; cdr3_aa: CASRDSSYSNQPQHF
clone_size: -; d_call: -; v_call: TRBV5-4; j_call: TRBJ2-1; cdr3_aa: CASSLGGLYNEQFF
clone_size: -; d_call: TRBD1; v_call: TRBV6-1; j_call: TRBJ1-2; cdr3_aa: CASSEFRPGQDYGYTF
clone_size: once; d_call: TRBD1; v_call: TRBV29-1; j_call: TRBJ2-2; cdr3_aa: CSVGQGSGELFF
clone_size: -; d_call: TRBD1; v_call: TRBV5-1; j_call: TRBJ1-3; cdr3_aa: CASSLGQGTGNTIYF
clone_size: -; d_call: -; v_call: TRBV19; j_call: TRBJ1-1; cdr3_aa: CASSIAGRYTEAFF
clone_size: -; d_call: TRBD1; v_call: TRBV29-1; j_call: TRBJ2-1; cdr3_aa: CSVDVAGGNEQFF
clone_size: -; d_call: -; v_call: TRBV6-6; j_call: TRBJ2-6; cdr3_aa: CASSYSPPSGANVLTF
clone_size: -; d_call: -; v_call: TRBV6-6; j_call: TRBJ1-2; cdr3_aa: CASARDNYGYTF
clone_size: -; d_call: -; v_call: TRBV19; j_call: TRBJ1-2; cdr3_aa: CASSIQAGPGRGYTF
clone_size: -; d_call: -; v_call: TRBV7-9; j_call: TRBJ1-4; cdr3_aa: CASSFAGFGEKLFF
clone_size: -; d_call: -; v_call: TRBV6-5; j_call: TRBJ2-5; cdr3_aa: CASSYEGRLGETQYF
clone_size: -; d_call: -; v_call: TRBV13; j_call: TRBJ2-1; cdr3_aa: CASSRNTGSYNEQFF
clone_size: -; d_call: TRBD1; v_call: TRBV28; j_call: TRBJ1-2; cdr3_aa: CASRSGQAYYGYTF
clone_size: -; d_call: -; v_call: TRBV9; j_call: TRBJ1-1; cdr3_aa: CASSTGVNTEAFF